The rows below give T cell receptor beta chains drawn from one sample of a study of shared clonotypes between healthy human individuals. Clones were sequenced by immunoSEQ multiplex PCR, and TCRdb holds only the in-frame ones, with some missing. The table records fewer than 3 million clones, roughly 92% of them present only once. Sample: naive CD4+ T cells from PBMCs. The receptors were gathered from a man between 18 and 35 years old in good health. Some clones in this sample may be carry-over from other donors' samples. Both conserved end residues are part of each CDR3. The D gene is left open where the match is weak. Clone size, where shown, is once, few, many, or a class for clones that have expanded.

clone_size: -; j_call: TRBJ1-2; cdr3_length: 13; d_call: TRBD1; v_call: TRBV5-1; cdr3_aa: CASSLDRAYGYTF; cdr3_nt: TGCGCCAGCAGCTTAGACAGGGCCTATGGCTACACCTTC
clone_size: few; j_call: TRBJ1-2; cdr3_length: 12; d_call: -; v_call: TRBV28; cdr3_aa: CASVDGVRGYTF; cdr3_nt: TGTGCCAGCGTGGACGGGGTACGAGGCTACACCTTC
clone_size: -; j_call: TRBJ1-4; cdr3_length: 17; d_call: -; v_call: TRBV28; cdr3_aa: CASSLKGKWLLNEKLFF; cdr3_nt: TGTGCCAGCAGTTTAAAGGGAAAATGGCTCCTTAATGAAAAACTGTTTTTT
clone_size: -; j_call: TRBJ1-2; cdr3_length: 16; d_call: TRBD1; v_call: TRBV4-3; cdr3_aa: CASSQAARGGNYGYTF; cdr3_nt: TGCGCCAGCAGCCAAGCGGCCAGGGGGGGAAACTATGGCTACACCTTC
clone_size: -; j_call: TRBJ1-2; cdr3_length: 13; d_call: -; v_call: TRBV10-1; cdr3_aa: CASTAGEVSGYTF; cdr3_nt: TGCGCCAGCACTGCCGGCGAAGTAAGTGGCTACACCTTC
clone_size: -; j_call: TRBJ2-1; cdr3_length: 15; d_call: -; v_call: TRBV10-2; cdr3_aa: CASSESVGLYNEQFF; cdr3_nt: TGCGCCAGCAGTGAGTCTGTGGGACTCTACAATGAGCAGTTCTTC
clone_size: -; j_call: TRBJ1-2; cdr3_length: 14; d_call: TRBD1; v_call: TRBV5-1; cdr3_aa: CASSPGTANHGYTF; cdr3_nt: TGCGCCAGCAGCCCTGGGACAGCAAATCACGGCTACACCTTC
clone_size: -; j_call: TRBJ1-1; cdr3_length: 17; d_call: -; v_call: TRBV7-2; cdr3_aa: CASRYLLLAPHNTEAFF; cdr3_nt: TGTGCCAGCAGATACCTACTTCTAGCGCCCCATAACACTGAAGCTTTCTTT
clone_size: -; j_call: TRBJ2-7; cdr3_length: 14; d_call: -; v_call: TRBV18; cdr3_aa: CASSSGRGSYEQYF; cdr3_nt: TGTGCCAGCTCATCCGGCAGGGGATCCTACGAGCAGTACTTC
clone_size: -; j_call: TRBJ2-2; cdr3_length: 17; d_call: -; v_call: TRBV5-1; cdr3_aa: CASSSYLRISNTGELFF; cdr3_nt: TGCGCCAGCAGCTCTTATCTAAGGATAAGCAACACCGGGGAGCTGTTTTTT
clone_size: -; j_call: TRBJ1-5; cdr3_length: 13; d_call: -; v_call: TRBV30; cdr3_aa: CAWSLRSNQPQHF; cdr3_nt: TGTGCCTGGAGTCTGAGAAGTAATCAGCCCCAGCATTTT
clone_size: -; j_call: TRBJ1-4; cdr3_length: 15; d_call: -; v_call: TRBV6-5; cdr3_aa: CASSYSRGRNEKLFF; cdr3_nt: TGTGCCAGCAGTTACTCTAGGGGAAGGAATGAAAAACTGTTTTTT
clone_size: -; j_call: TRBJ2-7; cdr3_length: 15; d_call: -; v_call: TRBV6-1; cdr3_aa: CASDRLTDATYEQYF; cdr3_nt: TGTGCCTCTGATCGGCTGACAGACGCCACCTACGAGCAGTACTTC
clone_size: -; j_call: TRBJ1-2; cdr3_length: 13; d_call: -; v_call: TRBV30; cdr3_aa: CAWSEGPGVGYTF; cdr3_nt: TGTGCCTGGAGTGAAGGGCCAGGGGTGGGCTACACCTTC
clone_size: once; j_call: TRBJ1-3; cdr3_length: 14; d_call: -; v_call: TRBV28; cdr3_aa: CASLGPGSGNTIYF; cdr3_nt: TGTGCCAGTTTGGGACCAGGCTCTGGAAACACCATATATTTT
clone_size: -; j_call: TRBJ2-1; cdr3_length: 16; d_call: -; v_call: TRBV28; cdr3_aa: CASSLGIAPGYNEQFF; cdr3_nt: TGTGCCAGCAGTTTAGGGATCGCTCCCGGTTACAATGAGCAGTTCTTC
clone_size: -; j_call: TRBJ1-3; cdr3_length: 15; d_call: -; v_call: TRBV5-6; cdr3_aa: CASSRRGDYGNTIYF; cdr3_nt: TGTGCCAGCAGCCGGCGGGGAGACTATGGAAACACCATATATTTT
clone_size: -; j_call: TRBJ2-7; cdr3_length: 16; d_call: TRBD1; v_call: TRBV11-2; cdr3_aa: CASSLDRTGGVYEQYF; cdr3_nt: TGTGCCAGCAGCTTAGACCGGACAGGGGGAGTCTACGAGCAGTACTTC
clone_size: -; j_call: TRBJ2-2; cdr3_length: 13; d_call: -; v_call: TRBV11-3; cdr3_aa: CASSFVDSGELFF; cdr3_nt: TGTGCCAGCAGCTTCGTAGACAGCGGGGAGCTGTTTTTT
clone_size: -; j_call: TRBJ1-1; cdr3_length: 15; d_call: TRBD1; v_call: TRBV5-1; cdr3_aa: CASSAYRGANTEAFF; cdr3_nt: TGCGCCAGCAGCGCCTACAGGGGAGCGAACACTGAAGCTTTCTTT
clone_size: few; j_call: TRBJ1-2; cdr3_length: 12; d_call: -; v_call: TRBV2; cdr3_aa: CASTSDAYGYTF; cdr3_nt: TGTGCCAGCACGTCTGATGCCTATGGCTACACCTTC
clone_size: -; j_call: TRBJ1-3; cdr3_length: 15; d_call: -; v_call: TRBV18; cdr3_aa: CASSPIEGTGNTIYF; cdr3_nt: TGTGCCAGCTCACCAATCGAGGGTACTGGAAACACCATATATTTT
clone_size: -; j_call: TRBJ2-3; cdr3_length: 13; d_call: -; v_call: TRBV5-4; cdr3_aa: CASSLGQGDTQYF; cdr3_nt: TGTGCCAGCAGCTTGGGGCAGGGAGATACGCAGTATTTT
clone_size: -; j_call: TRBJ2-1; cdr3_length: 15; d_call: -; v_call: TRBV25-1; cdr3_aa: CASTQGIAEDNEQFF; cdr3_nt: TGTGCCAGCACCCAGGGGATAGCGGAAGACAATGAGCAGTTCTTC
clone_size: once; j_call: TRBJ1-2; cdr3_length: 14; d_call: -; v_call: TRBV27; cdr3_aa: CASSPLGWNYGYTF; cdr3_nt: TGTGCCAGCAGTCCCCTGGGCTGGAACTATGGCTACACCTTC
clone_size: -; j_call: TRBJ2-3; cdr3_length: 15; d_call: -; v_call: TRBV10-3; cdr3_aa: CAIRRTGFSGDTQYF; cdr3_nt: TGTGCCATCAGGAGAACAGGGTTTTCGGGAGATACGCAGTATTTT
clone_size: -; j_call: TRBJ2-1; cdr3_length: 15; d_call: TRBD2; v_call: TRBV15; cdr3_aa: CATSIRTSRFNEQFF; cdr3_nt: TGTGCCACCAGCATCCGGACTAGCAGATTCAATGAGCAGTTCTTC
clone_size: -; j_call: TRBJ2-3; cdr3_length: 15; d_call: -; v_call: TRBV7-3; cdr3_aa: CASPPFGAHTDTQYF; cdr3_nt: TGTGCCAGCCCCCCTTTCGGAGCCCACACAGATACGCAGTATTTT
clone_size: once; j_call: TRBJ1-3; cdr3_length: 14; d_call: -; v_call: TRBV7-7; cdr3_aa: CASSPGGGAGTIYF; cdr3_nt: TGTGCCAGCAGCCCGGGGGGAGGTGCCGGCACCATATATTTT
clone_size: -; j_call: TRBJ1-2; cdr3_length: 14; d_call: TRBD1; v_call: TRBV14; cdr3_aa: CASSHGQGFIGYTF; cdr3_nt: TGTGCCAGCAGCCATGGACAGGGCTTTATCGGCTACACCTTC